The present T cell receptor beta chain was sequenced within a study of cytomegalovirus exposure and HLA in healthy donors. Overall study findings and caveats: Productive rates of about 87% or about 30% were seen for most TCR beta V segments in an earlier analysis. Later analysis demonstrated an association between a missense DCLRE1C variant and TCR beta V- and J-gene trimming. A few of the chains that were CMV-associated were confirmed in vitro to be specific for CMV antigens.

The sample holds a few counts of this clone. Its target is not known. 60 Vbeta and 13 Jbeta primers were used in PCR. Data came from immunoSEQ multiplex PCR; TCRdb stores just in-frame clones and leaves some out. The sample yields some 90,000 clones, roughly 84% seen once. This receptor was taken from a man under 40 in good health and CMV-seronegative. The sequenced material came from PBMCs.

For the CDR3, the DNA is TGTGCCAGCTCACCGACAGGGCTCTACGAGCAGTACTTC. Its translation: CASSPTGLYEQYF. The chain is built from TRBV18 and TRBJ2-7, with TRBD1 identical over 7 bases. Germline CDR1 reads KGHSH; CDR2 reads LQKENI. The CDR3 loop spans 13 amino acids. The V and J ends lost 3 bases and 3 bases, in that order; junction bases with no gene match: 2.